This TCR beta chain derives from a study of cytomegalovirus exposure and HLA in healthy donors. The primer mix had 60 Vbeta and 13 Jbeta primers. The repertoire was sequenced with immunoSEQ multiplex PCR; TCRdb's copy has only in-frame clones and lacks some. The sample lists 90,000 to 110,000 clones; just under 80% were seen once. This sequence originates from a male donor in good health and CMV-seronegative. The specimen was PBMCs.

In DNA form, the CDR3 reads TGTGCCAGCACTAGGGACTCCTCCCCGGCGCCCTACGAGCAGTACTTC. This sequence encodes CASTRDSSPAPYEQYF. The chain recombines TRBV4-2 with TRBJ2-7; D is perhaps TRBD2 (6 bases). Germline lookup yields CDR1 LGHNA and CDR2 YNFKEQ. The CDR3 consists of 16 residues. V was trimmed by 7 bases and J by 2 bases, leaving 21 bases between them.